This TCR beta chain is drawn from a study of T-cell reconstitution after alpha-beta-depleted transplantation in children. This clonotype has a count of ten or more. Between the trimmed V and J ends, which lost 2 bases and 2 bases, there was a span of 10 bases. The CDR3 contains 14 residues. Germline loops: CDR1 SNHLY, CDR2 FYNNEI. It was with unique molecular identifiers that the TCRbeta library was prepared. TCRdb re-called the PCR reads through MiXCR, storing one row per CDR3 protein. Of 230,000 or so distinct CDR3 sequences in the sample, around 12% were seen once. The sequence came from a human donor who donated a stem cell graft to a child with acute lymphoblastic leukemia. The sample was PBMCs from the stem cell graft donor, taken from the stem cell graft. V usage is TRBV2 and J usage is TRBJ2-7, with no clear D. The chain's CDR3 is CASSEFLGAYEQYF. For the CDR3, the DNA is TGTGCCAGCAGTGAATTTCTAGGTGCCTACGAGCAGTACTTC.